The sequence of this T cell receptor (beta chain) was determined in a study of T-cell memory formation after mild COVID-19. Study summary: In these data, TCR clusters were largely donor specific.

At least ten counts were recorded for this clonotype. Its antigen is not identified. There are 15 residues in the CDR3. From germline, CDR1 is SGHAT and CDR2 FQNNGV. Trimming took 5 bases from V and 6 from J, leaving 17 bases between them. Overall study results and limits: In pre-infection memory, a portion of responding clones appeared, which suggested that cross-reactive memory joined. Whether second-wave clones peaking at day 37 were SARS-CoV-2 specific went unconfirmed.

A single record per CDR3 protein comes from TCRdb applying MiXCR to the 5' RACE reads. The sample lists a few hundred thousand distinct CDR3 sequences; over 11% were seen once. The specimen sequenced was PBMCs or a T cell subset sorted from them (not recorded which). This rearrangement joins TRBV11-2 to TRBJ2-1; D unresolved. The receptor was isolated from a young man who had mild COVID-19 (a few samples of this study predate the infection). Cell type and time point are not known. The chain's CDR3 is CASSPTWPSSNEQFF. As DNA, the CDR3 is TGTGCCAGCAGCCCTACGTGGCCTAGTTCCAATGAGCAGTTCTTC.